Presented here are 10 T cell receptor beta chains from one specimen sequenced in a study of T cell repertoires in cytomegalovirus infection. Each CDR3 protein is one row after TCRdb ran MiXCR on the reads. The sample records 630,000 or so distinct CDR3 sequences, roughly a quarter being singletons. The sample taken for sequencing was CD8+ T cells from PBMCs. The receptors here all came from a human donor in good health (CMV status not recorded). Some clones in this sample may be carry-over from other donors' samples.

The chain is built from TRBV29-1 and TRBJ2-7, with 7 bases identical to TRBD1. V trimming: 6 bases; J trimming: 3 bases; junction bases outside the gene matches: 8. CDR3 size: 13 residues. Germline assignment: CDR1 SQVTM and CDR2 ANQGSEA. The CDR3 is CSVLGGPLYEQYF. CDR3 nucleotide sequence: TGCAGCGTCCTAGGGGGCCCCCTCTACGAGCAGTACTTC.

The chain is built from TRBV7-9 and TRBJ1-2; D gene ambiguous. Germline V lookup: CDR1 SEHNR, CDR2 FQNEAQ (reference sequence). This CDR3 has 11 residues. Deletions cut 3 bases from V and 6 bases from J, with 5 bases between. The CDR3 here is CASSFANGYTF. The DNA of the CDR3 is TGTGCCAGCAGCTTCGCGAATGGCTACACCTTC.

This clonotype has a handful of counts. The chain combines TRBV2 with TRBJ1-5; D gene ambiguous. Germline CDR1 SNHLY, CDR2 FYNNEI. V gave up 1 base and J gave up 3 bases, with 4 bases separating them. The CDR3 loop spans 13 amino acids. The CDR3 DNA follows: TGTGCCAGCAGTGAAGAGAACAATCAGCCCCAGCATTTT. It encodes CASSEENNQPQHF.

This clonotype was seen at least ten times. The chain is built from TRBV7-6 and TRBJ1-1; D ambiguous. The CDR3 covers 13 residues. V was trimmed by 1 base and J by 5 bases, leaving 8 bases between them. CDR1 is SGHVS, CDR2 FNYEAQ, per germline. The DNA for the CDR3 is TGTGCCAGCAGCTTAGGCGAGGTGACTGAAGCTTTCTTT. Its protein is CASSLGEVTEAFF.

The rearrangement joins TRBV6-2 or TRBV6-3 to TRBJ2-5, with 12 bases matching TRBD2. The J segment lost 2 bases and the V segment lost 4 bases, leaving 8 bases of the junction unmatched. The CDR3 totals 17 residues. Germline values: CDR1 MNHEY, CDR2 SVGEGT. In DNA, the CDR3 is TGTGCCAGCAGTTCTCCCAGACTAGCGGGGGTTCAAGAGACCCAGTACTTC. Its protein product is CASSSPRLAGVQETQYF.

The rearrangement links TRBV14 to TRBJ2-1; no clear D. The CDR3 has 12 residues. Looked up from germline, CDR1 is SGHDN and CDR2 is FVKESK. V gave up 1 base and J gave up 6 bases, with 4 bases separating them. The chain's CDR3 is CASSQVFNEQFF. The DNA for the CDR3 is TGTGCCAGCAGCCAAGTCTTCAATGAGCAGTTCTTC.

The rearrangement links TRBV12-3 or TRBV12-4 to TRBJ1-2; TRBD1 is a possible D gene (6 bases). This CDR3 is 15 amino acids long. V dropped 8 bases and J dropped 2 bases, with 18 bases sitting between them. This CDR3 reads CASGILDRLNYGYTF. For the CDR3, the DNA is TGTGCCAGCGGCATCCTCGACAGGCTGAACTATGGCTACACCTTC.

This clonotype was recorded a few times. The chain has TRBV5-5 and TRBJ2-3; 11 positions match TRBD2. After removal of 0 bases from V and 3 bases from J, the junction contained 9 bases not matched to a gene. This CDR3 contains 18 residues. Germline CDR1 and CDR2: SGHKS and YYEKEE (reference sequence). DNA of the CDR3: TGTGCCAGCAGCTTGGGTGTAGCGGGAGGGCCGTCGACAGATACGCAGTATTTT. Amino acids: CASSLGVAGGPSTDTQYF.

Only a few counts were recorded for this clonotype. The rearrangement joins TRBV20-1 to TRBJ2-2; 7 bases line up with TRBD1. The V and J ends lost 6 bases and 4 bases, in that order; junction bases with no gene match: 11. Germline V gene lookup returns CDR1 DFQATT and CDR2 SNEGSKA (reference sequence). This CDR3 is built from 15 residues. CDR3 nucleotides: TGCAGTGCCCTAGACAGGGCGGATAGCACCGGGGAGCTGTTTTTT. Residues: CSALDRADSTGELFF.

This clonotype was recorded a few times. The chain has TRBV2 and TRBJ2-7, with D maybe TRBD2 (5 bases). Trimming took off 8 bases at V and 0 bases at J, with 14 bases between the two ends. CDR1 and CDR2 (germline): SNHLY, FYNNEI. The CDR3 extends over 14 amino acids. For the CDR3, the DNA is TGTGCCAGCGAGGGCCAGTTTCTCTCCTACGAGCAGTACTTC. Amino acid sequence: CASEGQFLSYEQYF.